A selection of T cell receptor beta chains follows, all from one sample in a study of cytomegalovirus exposure and HLA in healthy donors. Sequencing used immunoSEQ multiplex PCR; TCRdb keeps in-frame clones, though not all of them. The repertoire has about 150,000 clones, approximately 84% of them found once; the top ten carry roughly 2.4%. Sequencing used PBMCs. All receptors come from a woman in her late teens or twenties in good health and CMV-seronegative. Both conserved end residues are part of each CDR3. The D gene is left open where the match is weak. Size tells how often a clone was seen (once, few, many) or the class of an expanded clone, and some rows leave it out.

V gene	D gene	J gene	clone size	CDR3 protein	CDR3 DNA
TRBV15	TRBD1	TRBJ1-5	.	CATSRDRGPNQPQHF	TGTGCCACCAGCAGAGATAGGGGGCCGAATCAGCCCCAGCATTTT
TRBV7-9	TRBD1	TRBJ2-1	.	CASKAEGAREQFF	TGTGCCAGCAAAGCCGAGGGGGCTCGTGAGCAGTTCTTC
TRBV2	.	TRBJ2-1	few	CASTGDGLGNEQFF	TGTGCCAGCACCGGGGATGGGTTGGGCAATGAGCAGTTCTTC
TRBV2	.	TRBJ2-1	.	CASSSPGTHRSYEQFF	TGTGCCAGCAGTTCACCCGGGACTCACCGTAGTTATGAGCAGTTCTTC
TRBV9	.	TRBJ2-7	.	CASSPRGSGYEQYF	TGTGCCAGCAGCCCCAGAGGTAGTGGGTACGAGCAGTACTTC
TRBV30	TRBD2	TRBJ2-5	.	CAWSVDGGSETQYF	TGTGCCTGGAGTGTTGACGGCGGGAGTGAGACCCAGTACTTC
TRBV19	TRBD2	TRBJ2-2	.	CATKTSANTGELFF	TGTGCCACCAAGACTAGCGCGAACACCGGGGAGCTGTTTTTT
TRBV7-8	TRBD1	TRBJ2-7	once	CASSSYRGPLSYEQYF	TGTGCCAGCAGCTCCTACAGGGGCCCTCTCTCCTACGAGCAGTACTTC
TRBV4-1	TRBD2	TRBJ2-3	.	CASSHGRAAGTDTQYF	TGCGCCAGCAGCCATGGGAGGGCAGCAGGGACAGATACGCAGTATTTT
TRBV7-2	TRBD1	TRBJ2-7	.	CASRSRQGGWGEQYF	TGTGCCAGCAGATCTAGACAGGGGGGTTGGGGCGAGCAGTACTTC
TRBV2	.	TRBJ1-3	.	CASSVGPVLSGNTIYF	TGTGCCAGCAGTGTTGGTCCAGTCCTCTCTGGAAACACCATATATTTT
TRBV7-9	.	TRBJ2-1	few	CASSPLGTGAPYNEQFF	TGTGCCAGCAGCCCTTTAGGGACGGGAGCCCCCTACAATGAGCAGTTCTTC
TRBV5-1	.	TRBJ1-5	.	CASSLDGGPQHF	TGCGCCAGCAGCTTGGATGGAGGACCCCAGCATTTT
TRBV6-5	.	TRBJ1-3	.	CASSSGGGGTIYF	TGTGCCAGCAGTTCGGGGGGAGGGGGCACCATATATTTT
TRBV4-3	.	TRBJ2-5	.	CASSQEVAQETQYF	TGCGCCAGCAGCCAAGAGGTAGCCCAAGAGACCCAGTACTTC
TRBV28	.	TRBJ1-1	.	CASSLATVNTEAFF	TGTGCCAGCAGCCTAGCAACGGTGAACACTGAAGCTTTCTTT
TRBV29-1	TRBD1	TRBJ1-2	.	CSAYDRGRYYGYTF	TGCAGCGCATATGACAGGGGGCGGTACTATGGCTACACCTTC
TRBV29-1	.	TRBJ2-7	.	CSVRRVGGQYF	TGCAGCGTTCGCAGGGTGGGTGGGCAGTACTTC
TRBV11-2	TRBD2	TRBJ2-1	.	CASSTSGTSVNEQFF	TGTGCCAGCAGCACCTCCGGGACTAGCGTCAATGAGCAGTTCTTC
TRBV9	.	TRBJ1-2	.	CASSPREGSGYTF	TGTGCCAGCAGCCCTCGGGAGGGGTCGGGCTACACCTTC
TRBV6-5	TRBD2	TRBJ2-7	.	CASSPEALAGEQYF	TGTGCCAGCAGTCCCGAAGCACTAGCGGGCGAGCAGTACTTC
TRBV2	.	TRBJ1-6	.	CASNPQGSFNSPLHF	TGTGCCAGCAATCCTCAGGGCAGCTTTAATTCACCCCTCCACTTT
TRBV4-2	.	TRBJ2-1	.	CASSQASGGNKYNEQFF	TGTGCCAGCAGCCAAGCCTCAGGAGGAAACAAATACAATGAGCAGTTCTTC
TRBV4-3	.	TRBJ1-4	few	CASSQDRREKLFF	TGCGCCAGCAGCCAAGACAGGAGGGAAAAACTGTTTTTT
TRBV19	.	TRBJ2-3	once	CASTRVGTDTQYF	TGTGCCAGTACGCGGGTGGGCACAGATACGCAGTATTTT
TRBV19	.	TRBJ1-4	.	CASSIGGMGEKLFF	TGTGCCAGTAGTATCGGAGGGATGGGTGAAAAACTGTTTTTT
TRBV28	.	TRBJ2-1	.	CASSLGLYNEQFF	TGTGCCAGCAGTTTAGGGCTGTACAATGAGCAGTTCTTC
TRBV10-2	TRBD2	TRBJ2-7	.	CASMLAGPYEQYF	TGCGCCAGCATGCTAGCGGGGCCTTACGAGCAGTACTTC
TRBV7-8	TRBD1	TRBJ1-3	.	CASTLTGNSGNTIYF	TGTGCCAGCACCTTGACAGGGAACTCTGGAAACACCATATATTTT
TRBV10-3	TRBD2	TRBJ2-7	.	CAITPREGGYEQYF	TGTGCCATCACACCGAGGGAGGGTGGCTACGAGCAGTACTTC
TRBV5-4	.	TRBJ2-2	few	CASSTLGNITGELFF	TGTGCCAGCAGCACACTAGGGAACATCACCGGGGAGCTGTTTTTT
TRBV28	.	TRBJ2-4	.	CASRQVTRAKNIQYF	TGTGCCAGCAGGCAGGTTACTAGAGCCAAAAACATTCAGTACTTC
TRBV6-6	TRBD2	TRBJ2-7	.	CASSGLAGPYEQYF	TGTGCCAGCAGTGGACTAGCGGGACCCTACGAGCAGTACTTC
TRBV28	TRBD2	TRBJ2-3	.	CASMGGASGRDTQYF	TGTGCCAGCATGGGGGGGGCTAGCGGGAGAGATACGCAGTATTTT
TRBV7-3	.	TRBJ2-7	.	CASSPGQSYEQYF	TGTGCCAGCAGCCCTGGACAGTCCTACGAGCAGTACTTC
TRBV19	.	TRBJ2-2	few	CASSRQNTGELFF	TGTGCCAGTAGCCGACAGAACACCGGGGAGCTGTTTTTT
TRBV9	.	TRBJ2-1	.	CASSRGGEGWNEQFF	TGTGCCAGCAGCCGAGGGGGGGAGGGATGGAATGAGCAGTTCTTC
TRBV27	.	TRBJ2-7	.	CASNGIGGASYEQYF	TGTGCCAGCAACGGAATAGGCGGGGCCTCCTACGAGCAGTACTTC
TRBV30	.	TRBJ2-2	.	CAWSTSDTGELFF	TGTGCCTGGAGCACTTCGGACACCGGGGAGCTGTTTTTT
TRBV27	TRBD2	TRBJ2-7	once	CASSPGLAGGKDEQYF	TGTGCCAGCAGTCCGGGACTAGCGGGAGGTAAGGACGAGCAGTACTTC
TRBV27	TRBD1	TRBJ2-7	few	CASWDSYEQYF	TGTGCCAGCTGGGACAGCTACGAGCAGTACTTC
TRBV11-1	.	TRBJ2-5	.	CASSPGQGSEKTQYF	TGTGCCAGCAGCCCGGGCCAGGGGTCGGAAAAGACCCAGTACTTC
TRBV9	.	TRBJ2-7	.	CASSFSGTSYEQYF	TGTGCCAGCAGCTTCTCCGGGACTTCCTACGAGCAGTACTTC
TRBV2	TRBD2	TRBJ2-1	once	CASTSSAGVPHEQFF	TGTGCCAGCACCTCCTCGGCGGGGGTACCTCATGAGCAGTTCTTC
TRBV7-6	.	TRBJ1-4	.	CASSLAGGLGEKLFF	TGTGCCAGCAGCTTAGCTGGCGGGTTGGGTGAAAAACTGTTTTTT
TRBV28	.	TRBJ2-7	.	CASTTVTFTEQYF	TGTGCCAGCACGACAGTTACCTTTACGGAGCAGTACTTC